Below are 9 T cell receptor beta chains sequenced from a single sample in a study of blood T cell repertoires in COVID-19. Method: immunoSEQ multiplex PCR; TCRdb's copy keeps in-frame clones and lacks some. The sample includes about 170,000 clones, roughly 81% of them seen just once. Sequencing input: peripheral blood. The source is a man aged 35-49 years who had recovered from COVID-19.

J is TRBJ2-3 and V is TRBV27; TRBD1 is a possible D gene (7 bases). Germline values: CDR1 MNHEY, CDR2 SMNVEV (reference sequence). The CDR3 extends over 15 amino acids. V gave up 7 bases and J gave up 3 bases, with 17 bases separating them. Here the CDR3 DNA reads TGTGCCAGCAAAATAACAGGGGCGGGGACAGATACGCAGTATTTT. Translated, it gives CASKITGAGTDTQYF.

The CDR3 DNA follows: TGTGCCAGCAGTTTTCGGCGGAACTTCTACGAGCAGTACTTC. Translating gives CASSFRRNFYEQYF. J is TRBJ2-7 and V is TRBV27, with unresolved D. Germline CDR1 reads MNHEY; CDR2 reads SMNVEV (reference sequence). The CDR3 sequence is 14 residues long. V was cut by 3 bases and J by 3 bases, with 12 bases left in between.

On this clone: Since a much larger clone is just one base distant, this may be a read error. J is TRBJ1-5 and V is TRBV10-1; D is ambiguous. The CDR3 extends over 14 amino acids. The V gene's germline CDR1 is WNHNN and CDR2 SYGVQD (reference sequence). With 11 bases removed from V and 3 bases from J, the gap between germline ends came to 17 bases. CDR3 amino acids: CACAFPYNNQPQHF. The CDR3 nucleotides read TGCGCCTGTGCGTTTCCTTATAACAATCAGCCCCAGCATTTT.

This clone was counted a single time. V and J are TRBV30 and TRBJ2-1; perhaps TRBD1 as D (6 bases). Germline-derived CDR1 and CDR2 are GTSNPN and SVGIG (reference sequence). The V gene lost 7 bases and the J gene lost 5 bases, with 21 bases spanning the gap. The CDR3 covers 15 residues. The CDR3 region has the DNA TGTGCCTATCTGACCCGGGACGAGGGGGACAATGAGCAGTTCTTC. Its translation: CAYLTRDEGDNEQFF.

The chain combines TRBV1 with TRBJ2-7; TRBD2, the table's D call, lacks a check against the DNA. TRBV1 has pseudogene status. This CDR3 region has 16 residues. DNA of the CDR3: TGCACCAGCAGCCAACCCCCTAGCGGGACAGGCCACGAGCAGTACTTC. Its translation is CTSSQPPSGTGHEQYF.

The chain carries TRBV5-4 and TRBJ2-2; no clear D. CDR3 length equals 12 residues. From germline, CDR1 is SGHNT and CDR2 YYREEE (reference sequence). V dropped 0 bases and J dropped 7 bases, with 4 bases sitting between them. The CDR3 sequence is CASSLVFGELFF. The CDR3 nucleotides read TGTGCCAGCAGCTTGGTCTTCGGGGAGCTGTTTTTT.

The V gene is TRBV7-3, the J gene TRBJ2-6; 7 positions agree with TRBD1. The CDR3 extends over 19 amino acids. Germline CDR1 reads SGHTA; CDR2 reads FQGTGA. Unmatched junction bases numbered 8, after V lost 0 bases and J lost 0 bases. The CDR3 nucleotides read TGTGCCAGCAGCTTAACCTTACCGGGACAGACCTCTGGGGCCAACGTCCTGACTTTC. It codes for CASSLTLPGQTSGANVLTF.

The V and J genes are TRBV7-9 and TRBJ1-1; 9 bases fit TRBD1. V trimming: 5 bases; J trimming: 6 bases; junction bases outside the gene matches: 13. This CDR3 spans 16 amino acids. Germline V gene lookup returns CDR1 SEHNR and CDR2 FQNEAQ (reference sequence). CDR3 loop: CASSRDRAPRPPEAFF. The DNA of the CDR3 is TGTGCCAGCAGCCGGGACAGGGCCCCACGTCCCCCTGAAGCTTTCTTT.

The chain carries TRBV6-5 and TRBJ2-5, with D possibly matching TRBD1 (6 bases). Between the trimmed V and J ends, which lost 6 bases and 2 bases, there was a span of 10 bases. Germline CDR1 reads MNHEY; CDR2 reads SVGAGI. This CDR3 region has 13 residues. Here the CDR3 reads CASSPQGQETQYF. In nucleotides, the CDR3 is TGTGCCAGCAGCCCACAGGGACAAGAGACCCAGTACTTC.